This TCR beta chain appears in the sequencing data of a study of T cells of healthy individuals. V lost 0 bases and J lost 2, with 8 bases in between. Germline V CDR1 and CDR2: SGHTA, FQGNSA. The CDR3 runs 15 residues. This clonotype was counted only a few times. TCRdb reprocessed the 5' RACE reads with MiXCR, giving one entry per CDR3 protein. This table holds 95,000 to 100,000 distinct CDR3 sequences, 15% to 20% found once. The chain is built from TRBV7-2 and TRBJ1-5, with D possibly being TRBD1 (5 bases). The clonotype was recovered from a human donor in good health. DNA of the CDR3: TGTGCCAGCAGCTTAGCGGCCAGGGGCAATCAGCCCCAGCATTTT. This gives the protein CASSLAARGNQPQHF.